Listed here is a single T cell receptor beta chain. Its specificity is unknown. For the second PCR, which ran for roughly 6 to 12 cycles, a sample-barcoded 5' primer and a J-beta primer mix were used. Each cDNA molecule received a tag from a template-switch adaptor that had 12 random nucleotides. TCRdb reprocessed the 5' RACE reads with MiXCR, giving one entry per CDR3 protein. This table has under 2 million distinct CDR3 sequences, roughly 32% appearing once. This entry comes from a study of blood T cells in healthy people across ages. General study findings and limits: Diversity was estimated from one million T cells, and these estimates were considered underestimates.

Input material: blood. The TCR sequence derives from a woman aged 30 to 39 in good health.

This chain's CDR3 is CASSYSGRDQPQHF. The CDR3 region has the DNA TGTGCCAGCAGTTACTCGGGTCGGGATCAGCCCCAGCATTTT. J is TRBJ1-5 and V is TRBV6-6, with D unresolved. V was clipped by 0 bases and J by 5 bases, with 8 bases between them. Germline V lookup: CDR1 MNHNY, CDR2 SVGAGI (reference sequence). This CDR3 region has 14 residues.